Presented here are 21 T cell receptor beta chains from one specimen sequenced in a study of T cell repertoires in cytomegalovirus infection. TCRdb re-analysed the reads in MiXCR, keeping a single row per CDR3 protein. The sample holds about half a million distinct CDR3 sequences; about 39% are singletons and the top ten take 43%. No antigen is known for these receptors. Specimen: cultured PBMCs, collected from culture after CMV antigen stimulation. The source of these receptors is a human donor in good health (CMV status not recorded). Some clones in this sample may be carry-over from other donors' samples.

The chain combines TRBV7-2 with TRBJ1-5, with D tentatively TRBD1 (5 bases). This CDR3 spans 14 amino acids. Trimming shortened V by 5 bases and J by 6 bases, and 14 bases separated the two germline ends. Per the germline V gene, CDR1 is SGHTA and CDR2 is FQGNSA. The CDR3 here is CASSLTGVGQPQHF. DNA for the CDR3: TGTGCCAGCAGCCTGACGGGGGTGGGTCAGCCCCAGCATTTT.

This clonotype occurred a few times. The V and J genes are TRBV2 and TRBJ1-5, with a possible D match to TRBD1 (5 bases). V shed 4 bases and J shed 3 bases, with 13 bases lying between them. The CDR3 runs 15 residues. Germline V lookup: CDR1 SNHLY, CDR2 FYNNEI. The DNA for the CDR3 is TGTGCCAGCAGTGTTATGGGGCAGAACAATCAGCCCCAGCATTTT. Translation: CASSVMGQNNQPQHF.

The J gene is TRBJ2-3, the V gene TRBV7-2; tentative D call: TRBD1 (6 bases). This CDR3 has 14 residues. Deletions cut 3 bases from V and 3 bases from J, with 10 bases between. Looked up from germline, CDR1 is SGHTA and CDR2 is FQGNSA. CDR3 protein: CASSFPTGTDTQYF. The CDR3 coding sequence is TGTGCCAGCAGCTTTCCAACAGGGACAGATACGCAGTATTTT.

The chain has TRBV6-6 and TRBJ2-3; D gene unclear. V shed 5 bases and J shed 0 bases, with 12 bases lying between them. Per the germline V gene, CDR1 is MNHNY and CDR2 is SVGAGI (reference sequence). This CDR3 comprises 15 residues. The CDR3 DNA follows: TGTGCCAGCAGTACAACCACAAGTAGCACAGATACGCAGTATTTT. Encoded protein: CASSTTTSSTDTQYF.

This clonotype appeared a few times. The chain links TRBV7-2 to TRBJ2-1; the D is unclear. Trimming removed 2 bases at V and 6 bases at J, with 17 bases between. CDR1 and CDR2 from the germline V gene are SGHTA and FQGNSA. CDR3 length: 16 residues. CDR3 residues: CASSLQYGVHGNEQFF. The CDR3 coding sequence is TGTGCCAGCAGCTTACAGTATGGGGTGCACGGCAATGAGCAGTTCTTC.

This chain uses TRBV6-5 with TRBJ2-7; TRBD1 aligns across 7 bases. CDR3 size: 16 residues. Per the germline V gene, CDR1 is MNHEY and CDR2 is SVGAGI. Losses at the gene ends were 2 bases for V and 4 bases for J; bases not matched to a gene: 11. As DNA, the CDR3 is TGTGCCAGCAGTTACGCCGGGACAGACCCCATTTACGAGCAGTACTTC. It yields the protein CASSYAGTDPIYEQYF.

CDR3 nucleotide sequence: TGTGCCAGCAGTTTAAAGAGGACGGTGAACACTGAAGCTTTCTTT. This encodes CASSLKRTVNTEAFF. The chain carries TRBV12-3 or TRBV12-4 and TRBJ1-1; D uncertain. The CDR3 extends over 15 amino acids. Deletions cut 2 bases from V and 0 bases from J, with 10 bases between.

The rearrangement joins TRBV3-1 to TRBJ2-2; D perhaps matches TRBD2 (5 bases). Germline lookup yields CDR1 LGHDT and CDR2 YNNKEL (reference sequence). This CDR3 is built from 15 residues. V was cut by 6 bases and J by 4 bases, with 15 bases left in between. The CDR3 loop is CASSFTSPGTGELFF. As DNA, the CDR3 is TGTGCCAGCAGTTTCACTAGTCCGGGCACCGGGGAGCTGTTTTTT.

V gene TRBV9 combines with J gene TRBJ2-2, with D possibly being TRBD2 (6 bases). The germline V gene has CDR1 SGDLS and CDR2 YYNGEE. There are 15 residues in the CDR3. V was pared by 4 bases and J by 5 bases, with 15 bases between. In DNA form, the CDR3 reads TGTGCCAGCAGCTACGATTTGGGGGGAACCGGGGAGCTGTTTTTT. This sequence encodes CASSYDLGGTGELFF.

The V call is TRBV7-6, the J call TRBJ2-7, with D possibly TRBD1 on 6 matching bases. The CDR3 has 18 residues. Germline CDR1 SGHVS, CDR2 FNYEAQ. V gave up 5 bases and J gave up 3 bases, with 26 bases separating them. CDR3 DNA: TGTGCCAGCAGCCCTCAGCTTGGGCACAGGGAGAAAAGCTACGAGCAGTACTTC. It yields the protein CASSPQLGHREKSYEQYF.

This chain joins TRBV7-9 and TRBJ2-5, with 9 bases lining up with TRBD1. V lost 5 bases to trimming and J lost 4 bases; unmatched junction nucleotides: 5. This CDR3 contains 14 residues. The germline V gene encodes CDR1 SEHNR and CDR2 FQNEAQ (reference sequence). This CDR3 is CASSQQGAIETQYF. The CDR3 bases are TGTGCCAGCAGCCAACAGGGGGCGATAGAGACCCAGTACTTC.

This chain connects TRBV20-1 to TRBJ1-5, with a possible D match to TRBD1 (6 bases). V was shortened by 6 bases and J by 5 bases, with 14 bases between the two germline ends. Germline values: CDR1 DFQATT, CDR2 SNEGSKA (reference sequence). The CDR3 spans 13 residues. DNA of the CDR3: TGCAGTGCAACCCGACAGGCCCATCAGCCCCAGCATTTT. This translates into CSATRQAHQPQHF.

The gene calls are TRBV7-2 and TRBJ2-1, with TRBD2 as a possible D gene (6 bases). The CDR3 spans 14 residues. The V gene lost 4 bases and the J gene lost 9 bases, with 16 bases spanning the gap. Per germline, CDR1 SGHTA and CDR2 FQGNSA. CDR3: CASSSTTSAREQFF. DNA for the CDR3: TGTGCCAGCAGCTCCACGACTAGTGCGCGTGAGCAGTTCTTC.

This clonotype was counted at least ten times. The chain recombines TRBV7-2 with TRBJ2-3; 10 positions agree with TRBD2. The J segment lost 1 base and the V segment lost 5 bases, leaving 12 bases of the junction unmatched. CDR1 is SGHTA, CDR2 FQGNSA, per germline. The CDR3 totals 18 residues. The CDR3 reads CASSGTWSGGAGTDTQYF. The CDR3 DNA sequence: TGTGCCAGCAGCGGGACCTGGAGCGGGGGGGCGGGCACAGATACGCAGTATTTT.

This clonotype was detected only once. The chain couples TRBV6-5 to TRBJ1-5, with D unclear. CDR3 size: 16 residues. CDR1 is MNHEY, CDR2 SVGAGI, per germline. The V and J ends lost 6 bases and 0 bases respectively, with 15 bases between them. The CDR3 sequence: CASSRSPPYSNQPQHF. CDR3 in DNA: TGTGCCAGCAGCCGAAGCCCGCCCTATAGCAATCAGCCCCAGCATTTT.

The chain couples TRBV12-3 or TRBV12-4 to TRBJ2-2; TRBD2 agrees at 12 bases. The CDR3 spans 17 residues. The V and J ends lost 4 bases and 9 bases, in that order; junction bases with no gene match: 12. In nucleotides, the CDR3 is TGTGCCAGCAGTTCGCCGCGGACTAGCGGGACAAGGTGGGAGCTGTTTTTT. Translating it yields CASSSPRTSGTRWELFF.

The chain carries TRBV7-9 and TRBJ2-5; no clear D gene. Germline V CDR1 and CDR2: SEHNR, FQNEAQ (reference sequence). The CDR3 is 14 residues long. V dropped 5 bases and J dropped 1 base, with 11 bases sitting between them. The CDR3, as DNA: TGTGCCAGCAGCCCTTTGAGTAGCCAAGAGACCCAGTACTTC. It encodes CASSPLSSQETQYF.

This clonotype was detected only a few times. V is TRBV12-3 or TRBV12-4 and J is TRBJ2-3, with TRBD2 matching 8 bases. The V and J ends lost 5 bases and 3 bases, in that order; junction bases with no gene match: 16. The length of the CDR3 is 18 residues. CDR3 amino acids: CASSLPGGGGKPTDTQYF. DNA for the CDR3: TGTGCCAGCAGTCTTCCGGGGGGGGGGGGGAAACCGACAGATACGCAGTATTTT.

This clonotype was detected a few times. This chain connects TRBV11-2 to TRBJ1-2; maybe TRBD1 (6 bases). This CDR3 region has 14 residues. Germline assignment: CDR1 SGHAT and CDR2 FQNNGV. V was shortened by 2 bases and J by 8 bases, with 15 bases between the two germline ends. The DNA for the CDR3 is TGTGCCAGCAGCTTATCCTGGACAGCGGGGGGCTACACCTTC. Protein sequence: CASSLSWTAGGYTF. The full variable domain, completed using reference TRBV11-2 and TRBJ1-2, is EAGVAQSPRYKIIEKRQSVAFWCNPISGHATLYWYQQILGQGPKLLIQFQNNGVVDDSQLPKDRFSAERLKGVDSTLKIQPAKLEDSAVYLCASSLSWTAGGYTFGSGTRLTVV.

This sequence joins TRBV12-3 or TRBV12-4 and TRBJ2-1; D not resolved. The V end was cut by 3 bases, the J end by 2 bases, with 11 bases between. This CDR3 spans 15 amino acids. CDR3 coding DNA: TGTGCCAGCAGTTTCTCCCGACAAACCTACAATGAGCAGTTCTTC. Its protein is CASSFSRQTYNEQFF.

This clonotype was picked up one time. The chain employs TRBV5-6 and TRBJ1-4; 7 nucleotides line up with TRBD1. V lost 3 bases to trimming and J lost 8 bases; unmatched junction nucleotides: 7. Germline-derived CDR1 and CDR2 are SGHDT and YYEEEE. This CDR3 region has 14 residues. CDR3 nucleotides: TGTGCCAGCAGCTCCGGGACAGTCCTAGAAAAACTGTTTTTT. This gives the protein CASSSGTVLEKLFF.